This TCR beta chain was profiled in a study of blood T cell repertoires in COVID-19. Overall study: PBMCs, B-cell-depleted T cells, or T cells were the source of the cDNA or gDNA that made up the material.

The CDR3 totals 15 residues. Germline CDR1 SGHRS, CDR2 YFSETQ. The ends lost 5 bases at V and 3 bases at J; junction bases unmatched: 4. Source study methods: Reference gene primer amplification gave estimated nucleated cell counts. Clones were sequenced by immunoSEQ multiplex PCR, and TCRdb holds only the in-frame ones, with some missing. From that table come the V and J calls and clone size; the DNA was used to work out D and trimming. The data contain about 59,000 clones, about 83% of them singletons. This chain connects TRBV5-1 to TRBJ2-2, with 10 bases that match TRBD2. The sequencing sample was made of peripheral blood. The sequence was collected from a woman of 80 years or more with acute or convalescent COVID-19. This CDR3 is CASRDLAGDTGELFF. The CDR3 bases are TGCGCCAGCAGAGATCTAGCGGGAGACACCGGGGAGCTGTTTTTT.